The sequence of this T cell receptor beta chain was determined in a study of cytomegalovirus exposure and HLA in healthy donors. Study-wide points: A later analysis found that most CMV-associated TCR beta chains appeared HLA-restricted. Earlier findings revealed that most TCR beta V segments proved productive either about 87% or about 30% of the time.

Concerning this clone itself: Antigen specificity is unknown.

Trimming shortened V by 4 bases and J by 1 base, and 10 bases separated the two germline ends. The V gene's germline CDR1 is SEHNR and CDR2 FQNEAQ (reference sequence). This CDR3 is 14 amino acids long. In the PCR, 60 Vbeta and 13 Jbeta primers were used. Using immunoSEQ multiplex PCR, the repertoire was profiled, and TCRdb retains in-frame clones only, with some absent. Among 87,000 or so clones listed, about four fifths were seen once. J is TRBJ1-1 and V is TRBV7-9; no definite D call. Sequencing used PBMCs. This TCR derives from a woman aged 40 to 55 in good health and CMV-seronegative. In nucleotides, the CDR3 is TGTGCCAGCAGCTCACGACGCGGGAACACTGAAGCTTTCTTT. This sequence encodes CASSSRRGNTEAFF.